This T cell receptor beta chain emerged from a study of T-cell memory formation after mild COVID-19. Study-wide findings and caveats: Shrinking CD4+ clones resided mostly in CM and EM, and CD8+ ones in EMRA. The study detected some responding clones in pre-infection memory, suggesting cross-reactive memory joined. Clones contracting day 15 to 85 were balanced CD4/CD8; later expanders leaned CD4+.

Germline lookup yields CDR1 DFQATT and CDR2 SNEGSKA (reference sequence). There are 15 residues in the CDR3. V lost 0 bases to trimming and J lost 0 bases; unmatched junction nucleotides: 5. Each CDR3 protein is one row after TCRdb ran MiXCR on the 5' RACE reads. The data show fewer than 700,000 distinct CDR3 sequences, with about 20% seen just once and around 9.2% held by the top ten. The sample holds a few counts of this clonotype. Its antigen is currently unknown. The sample consisted of PBMCs or a T cell subset sorted from them (not recorded which). The clonotype was recovered from an adult woman who had mild COVID-19 (a few samples of this study predate the infection). Cell type and time point are not known. The rearrangement uses TRBV20-1 and TRBJ2-7; 7 nucleotides agree with TRBD1. CDR3 nucleotide sequence: TGCAGTGCTAGAGACCGGGACAGTGACTCCTACGAGCAGTACTTC. Translated: CSARDRDSDSYEQYF.